Following are 21 T cell receptor beta chains from one sample sequenced in a study of CD8 T cells in ankylosing spondylitis. TCRdb itself ran the 5' RACE reads through MiXCR, one entry per CDR3 protein. The sample lists 250,000 to 350,000 distinct CDR3 sequences, 20% occurring once. The sample consisted of blood, either unsorted or a sorted T cell fraction (not recorded which). Every receptor here comes from a male donor with ankylosing spondylitis or in good health (not recorded which).

The chain combines TRBV28 with TRBJ2-1; D unclear. V lost 5 bases and J 5 bases, leaving 13 bases between the germline ends. CDR1 and CDR2 (germline): MDHEN, SYDVKM. CDR3 length: 14 residues. CDR3 loop: CASSPRPWDNEQFF. In DNA, the CDR3 is TGTGCCAGCAGTCCGAGACCGTGGGACAATGAGCAGTTCTTC.

This clonotype occurred a few times. The chain links TRBV5-1 to TRBJ2-1, with 10 bases that match TRBD1. The V gene's germline CDR1 is SGHRS and CDR2 YFSETQ. CDR3 length: 16 amino acids. V shed 4 bases, J shed 0 bases, and the junction held 4 bases outside the gene matches. In DNA, the CDR3 is TGCGCCAGCAGCCGTTGGGACAGGGGCTCCTACAATGAGCAGTTCTTC. Residues: CASSRWDRGSYNEQFF.

The gene calls are TRBV25-1 and TRBJ2-7, with 7 bases that match TRBD2. The germline V gene has CDR1 MGHDK and CDR2 SYGVNS. The CDR3 has 13 residues. The V segment lost 2 bases and the J segment 12 bases; nucleotides outside the gene matches: 10. In DNA form, the CDR3 reads TGTGCCAGCAGTGAACCTGGGGGGGGGAATATGTACGTC. This translates into CASSEPGGGNMYV.

This clonotype has a handful of counts. DNA of the CDR3: TGCAGCGTGGGGACAGGGAAGGATCAGCCCCAGCATTTT. Encoded protein: CSVGTGKDQPQHF. The genes are TRBV29-1 and TRBJ1-5, with 9 bases matching TRBD1. V shed 6 bases and J 5 bases; nucleotides not matched to a gene: 5. Germline values: CDR1 SQVTM, CDR2 ANQGSEA. The CDR3 extends over 13 amino acids.

This chain joins TRBV27 and TRBJ1-4; a weak D match, TRBD1 (5 bases). The CDR3 runs to 15 residues. The germline gives CDR1 MNHEY, CDR2 SMNVEV (reference sequence). V was shortened by 3 bases and J by 8 bases, with 16 bases between the two germline ends. The CDR3 is CASSLSRTGGEKLFF. The CDR3 nucleotides are TGTGCCAGCAGTTTGTCCCGGACCGGGGGGGAAAAACTGTTTTTT.

This clonotype was observed a handful of times. V usage is TRBV12-3 or TRBV12-4 and J usage is TRBJ1-4, with a tentative D call TRBD1 (5 bases). This CDR3 has 14 amino acids. Trimming pared 3 bases from V and 4 bases from J, leaving 9 bases between. CDR3 sequence (DNA): TGTGCCAGCAGTTTGGGGCACCTTAATGAAAAACTGTTTTTT. Its protein is CASSLGHLNEKLFF.

This chain uses TRBV11-2 with TRBJ1-3; D is undetermined. This CDR3 has 15 amino acids. The V and J ends lost 4 bases and 0 bases respectively, with 10 bases between them. Germline CDR1 SGHAT, CDR2 FQNNGV. CDR3 nucleotide sequence: TGTGCCAGCAGCTCGACCTCATACTCTGGAAACACCATATATTTT. Translated, it gives CASSSTSYSGNTIYF.

V is TRBV7-6 and J is TRBJ1-3; 12 bases align to TRBD1. Germline CDR1 and CDR2: SGHVS and FNYEAQ. J gave up 4 bases and V 2 bases, and 6 bases lay outside the gene matches. The CDR3 has 17 residues. The CDR3 DNA is TGTGCCAGCAGCTTACCGCGGGACAGGGGGCTCGGAAACACCATATATTTT. Its translation is CASSLPRDRGLGNTIYF.

This clonotype was picked up a small number of times. This rearrangement joins TRBV6-2 or TRBV6-3 to TRBJ2-5; TRBD1 agrees at 10 bases. Germline V gene lookup returns CDR1 MNHEY and CDR2 SVGEGT. This CDR3 spans 16 amino acids. Trimming took 6 bases from V and 7 from J; bases not matched to a gene: 14. CDR3 nucleotides: TGTGCCAGCAGACCTCCGGGGGACAGGGGCTTGTGGACCCAGTACTTC. It encodes CASRPPGDRGLWTQYF.

This clonotype was observed a handful of times. The CDR3 sequence is CASSLTSGLGETQYF. DNA for the CDR3: TGTGCCAGCAGCTTAACGTCGGGGCTAGGAGAGACCCAGTACTTC. The gene calls are TRBV7-3 and TRBJ2-5, with D possibly called TRBD1 or TRBD2 (5 bases each). Germline V CDR1 and CDR2: SGHTA, FQGTGA. There are 15 residues in the CDR3. Between the trimmed V and J ends, which lost 0 bases and 4 bases, there was a span of 12 bases.

The chain recombines TRBV29-1 with TRBJ1-1; TRBD1 is a possible D gene (5 bases). The V gene lost 5 bases and the J gene lost 0 bases, with 13 bases spanning the gap. Germline V gene lookup returns CDR1 SQVTM and CDR2 ANQGSEA. The CDR3 length is 14 residues. The CDR3 DNA sequence: TGCAGCGTTAAAAGAACAGGACTGAACACTGAAGCTTTCTTT. It specifies CSVKRTGLNTEAFF.

The genes are TRBV7-2 and TRBJ2-1; 11 bases are shared with TRBD2. This CDR3 region has 22 residues. Germline CDR1 is SGHTA and CDR2 is FQGNSA. Unmatched junction bases numbered 20, after V lost 4 bases and J lost 0 bases. CDR3 region: CASSYRPGTSGLPGRSYNEQFF. The CDR3 DNA sequence: TGTGCCAGCAGCTACCGTCCGGGGACTAGCGGCCTGCCGGGACGCTCCTACAATGAGCAGTTCTTC.

The V gene is TRBV5-1, the J gene TRBJ2-1, with TRBD2 matching 7 bases. This CDR3 is built from 15 residues. Germline loops: CDR1 SGHRS, CDR2 YFSETQ. With V trimmed by 6 bases and J by 7 bases, 13 bases remained unmatched. CDR3 DNA: TGCGCCAGCACAAAGAGTTCAGGGAGGGGAAATGAGCAGTTCTTC. Its translation is CASTKSSGRGNEQFF.

This clonotype has more than one count but fewer than ten. The rearrangement joins TRBV12-3 or TRBV12-4 to TRBJ1-1, with no clear D. The CDR3 runs to 12 residues. Trimming cost V 3 bases and J 4 bases, with 6 bases left between them. CDR3 sequence (DNA): TGTGCCAGCAGTTTCGGGCTCACTGAAGCTTTCTTT. The encoded protein is CASSFGLTEAFF.

At least ten counts were recorded for this clonotype. Germline is not matched at one junction end, which may reflect a read error. The chain carries TRBV5-1 and TRBJ2-1; TRBD2 aligns across 9 bases. The CDR3 totals 15 residues. Germline CDR1 is SGHRS and CDR2 is YFSETQ. The CDR3 nucleotides read TGCGCCAGCAGCCAGGGACTAGCCTCCCACAATGAGCAGTTCTTC. It encodes CASSQGLASHNEQFF.

This clonotype was detected a few times. The gene calls are TRBV3-1 and TRBJ1-4, with 8 positions matching TRBD1. The CDR3 consists of 16 residues. With 4 bases clipped from V and 3 bases from J, the junction kept 7 bases outside the gene matches. The germline CDR1 and CDR2 sequences are LGHDT and YNNKEL (reference sequence). The CDR3 is CASSPFRTGSNEKLFF. The CDR3 DNA is TGTGCCAGCAGCCCCTTTCGGACAGGGTCTAATGAAAAACTGTTTTTT.

The CDR3 nucleotides are TGTGCTAGTGGTTTGGCGGGACAGGGCGTGTCTGAAGCTTTCTTT. It encodes CASGLAGQGVSEAFF. The chain employs TRBV12-5 and TRBJ1-1, with TRBD1 identical over 9 bases. This CDR3 spans 15 amino acids. The J segment lost 6 bases and the V segment lost 1 base, leaving 6 bases of the junction unmatched. The germline V gene encodes CDR1 LGHNT and CDR2 FRNRAP.

Only a few counts were recorded for this clonotype. The rearrangement uses TRBV9 and TRBJ2-1; perhaps TRBD2 as D (7 bases). Trimming left V 0 bases short and J 4 bases short, with 14 bases between. The germline V gene has CDR1 SGDLS and CDR2 YYNGEE. This CDR3 is built from 16 residues. CDR3 in DNA: TGTGCCAGCAGCGTAGGAAACGCGGGGGCTTACAATGAGCAGTTCTTC. It is translated as CASSVGNAGAYNEQFF.

A few counts support this clonotype. V usage is TRBV3-1 and J usage is TRBJ2-3, with 9 bases aligning to TRBD2. V gave up 5 bases and J gave up 8 bases; unmatched junction bases: 11. This CDR3 has 15 amino acids. In germline, CDR1 is LGHDT, CDR2 YNNKEL (reference sequence). This CDR3 is CASSDTSGPRSTQYF. The CDR3 nucleotides are TGTGCCAGCAGCGATACTAGCGGGCCACGAAGTACGCAGTATTTT.

This clonotype has only a few counts. This chain links TRBV9 with TRBJ2-6; the D gene is possibly TRBD1 (5 bases). CDR1 and CDR2 (germline): SGDLS, YYNGEE. This CDR3 comprises 16 residues. The V end was cut by 2 bases, the J end by 2 bases, with 11 bases between. DNA for the CDR3: TGTGCCAGCAGCGTCCAGACGACAGCTGGGGCCAACGTCCTGACTTTC. Translation gives CASSVQTTAGANVLTF.

The table lists this clonotype with a few counts. This chain connects TRBV5-5 to TRBJ2-7; perhaps TRBD2 as D (6 bases). The CDR3 totals 15 residues. Trimming took off 0 bases at V and 2 bases at J, with 12 bases between the two ends. Germline CDR1 and CDR2: SGHKS and YYEKEE (reference sequence). CDR3 DNA sequence: TGTGCCAGCAGCTTGGGAGCGGGCTATCCCTACGAGCAGTACGTC. Amino acids: CASSLGAGYPYEQYV.